This T cell receptor beta chain was sequenced for a study of cytomegalovirus exposure and HLA in healthy donors. This CDR3 is built from 13 residues. Germline V lookup: CDR1 MRHNA, CDR2 SNTAGT. The V gene lost 2 bases and the J gene lost 9 bases, with 11 bases spanning the gap. Primers included in the PCR were 60 Vbeta and 13 Jbeta primers. Data came from immunoSEQ multiplex PCR; TCRdb stores just in-frame clones and leaves some out. This table holds 100,000 to 120,000 clones, about 16% found once. The sequencing sample was made of PBMCs. The chain carries TRBV6-4 and TRBJ2-1; TRBD1 is a possible D gene (5 bases). This clonotype was obtained from a female donor in good health and CMV-seronegative. The CDR3 sequence: CASSDPRTFEQFF. The DNA of the CDR3 is TGTGCCAGCAGTGACCCGCGGACATTTGAGCAGTTCTTC.